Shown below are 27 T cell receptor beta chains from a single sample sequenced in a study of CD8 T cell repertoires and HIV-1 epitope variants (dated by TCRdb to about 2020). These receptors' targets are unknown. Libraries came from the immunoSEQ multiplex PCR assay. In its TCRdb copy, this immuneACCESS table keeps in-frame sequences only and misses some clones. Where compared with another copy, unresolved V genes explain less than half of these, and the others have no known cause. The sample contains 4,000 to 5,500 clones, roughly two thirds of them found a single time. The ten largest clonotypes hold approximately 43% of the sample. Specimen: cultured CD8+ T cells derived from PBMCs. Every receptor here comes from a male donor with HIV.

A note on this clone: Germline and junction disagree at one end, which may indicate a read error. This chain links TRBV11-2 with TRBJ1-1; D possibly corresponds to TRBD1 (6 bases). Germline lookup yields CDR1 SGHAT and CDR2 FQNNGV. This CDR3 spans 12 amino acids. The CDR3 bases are TGTGCCAGCAGCCCGGACAGCCAGGGAGTGATCTTT. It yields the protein CASSPDSQGVIF.

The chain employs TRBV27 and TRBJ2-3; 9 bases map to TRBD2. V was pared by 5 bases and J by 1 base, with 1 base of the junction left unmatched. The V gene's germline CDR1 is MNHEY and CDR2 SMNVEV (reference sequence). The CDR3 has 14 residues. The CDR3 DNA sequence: TGTGCCAGCAGTGCTAGCGGGGGCACAGATACGCAGTATTTT. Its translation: CASSASGGTDTQYF.

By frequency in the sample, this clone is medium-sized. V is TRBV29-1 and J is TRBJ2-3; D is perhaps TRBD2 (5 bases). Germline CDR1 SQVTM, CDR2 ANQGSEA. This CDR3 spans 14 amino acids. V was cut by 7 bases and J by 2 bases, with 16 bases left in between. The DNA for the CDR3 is TGCAGCGCGGCGGGCACCGAGTCCACAGATACGCAGTATTTT. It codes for CSAAGTESTDTQYF.

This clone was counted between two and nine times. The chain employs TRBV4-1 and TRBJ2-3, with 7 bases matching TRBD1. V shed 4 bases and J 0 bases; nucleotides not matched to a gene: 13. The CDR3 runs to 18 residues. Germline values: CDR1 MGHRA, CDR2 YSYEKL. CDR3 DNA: TGCGCCAGCAGCCCGGGGACAGATCCGAAACCTAGCACAGATACGCAGTATTTT. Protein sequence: CASSPGTDPKPSTDTQYF.

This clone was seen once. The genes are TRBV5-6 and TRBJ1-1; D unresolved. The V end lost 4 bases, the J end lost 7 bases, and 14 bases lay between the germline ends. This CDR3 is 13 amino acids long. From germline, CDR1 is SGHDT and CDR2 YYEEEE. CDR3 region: CASSPPSSLEAFF. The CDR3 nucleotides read TGTGCCAGCAGCCCCCCATCGAGCCTTGAAGCTTTCTTT.

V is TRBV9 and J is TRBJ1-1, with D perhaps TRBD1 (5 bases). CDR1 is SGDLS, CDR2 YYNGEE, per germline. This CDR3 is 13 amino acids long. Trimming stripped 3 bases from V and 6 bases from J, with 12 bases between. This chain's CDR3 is CASSAAGSAEAFF. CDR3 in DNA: TGTGCCAGCAGCGCCGCAGGGAGCGCTGAAGCTTTCTTT.

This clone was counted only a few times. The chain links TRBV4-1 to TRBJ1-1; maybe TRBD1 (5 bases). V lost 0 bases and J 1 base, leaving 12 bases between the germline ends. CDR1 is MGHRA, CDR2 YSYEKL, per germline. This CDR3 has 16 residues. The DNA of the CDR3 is TGCGCCAGCAGCCAAGATGTTGGGCAGGGGAACACTGAAGCTTTCTTT. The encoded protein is CASSQDVGQGNTEAFF.

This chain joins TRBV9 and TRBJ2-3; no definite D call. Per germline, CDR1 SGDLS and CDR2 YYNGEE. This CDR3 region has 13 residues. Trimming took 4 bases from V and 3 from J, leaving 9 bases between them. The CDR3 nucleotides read TGTGCCAGCAGCCGGTCTAGAACAGATACGCAGTATTTT. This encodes CASSRSRTDTQYF.

The CDR3 is CASSLWAAATYEQYF. The CDR3 region has the DNA TGTGCCAGCAGTTTATGGGCAGCGGCAACCTACGAGCAGTACTTC. J is TRBJ2-7 and V is TRBV27; D is perhaps TRBD2 (5 bases). The CDR3 contains 15 residues. The V end lost 1 base, the J end lost 2 bases, and 12 bases lay between the germline ends. Germline values: CDR1 MNHEY, CDR2 SMNVEV (reference sequence).

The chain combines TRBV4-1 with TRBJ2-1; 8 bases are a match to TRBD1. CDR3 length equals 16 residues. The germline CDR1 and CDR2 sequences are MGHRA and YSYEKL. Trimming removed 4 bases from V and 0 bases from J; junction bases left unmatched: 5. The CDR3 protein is CASSPDRGSSYNEQFF. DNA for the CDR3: TGCGCCAGCAGCCCTGACAGGGGTAGCTCCTACAATGAGCAGTTCTTC.

The CDR3 DNA reads TGTGCCAGCAGCGTAGTCCTACACGCAATATGGCGGGGGGCCGTCAATGAGCAGTTCTTC. It translates to CASSVVLHAIWRGAVNEQFF. The chain recombines TRBV9 with TRBJ2-1; the match to TRBD2 covers 8 bases. The CDR3 consists of 20 residues. Per germline, CDR1 SGDLS and CDR2 YYNGEE. Trimming took 0 bases from V and 6 from J; bases not matched to a gene: 20.

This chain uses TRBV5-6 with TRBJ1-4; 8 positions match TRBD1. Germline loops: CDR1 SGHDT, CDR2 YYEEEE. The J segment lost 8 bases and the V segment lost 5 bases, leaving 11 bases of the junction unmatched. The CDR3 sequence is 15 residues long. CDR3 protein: CASSPGGGMGEKLFF. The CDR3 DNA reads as TGTGCCAGCAGTCCAGGGGGCGGAATGGGCGAAAAACTGTTTTTT.

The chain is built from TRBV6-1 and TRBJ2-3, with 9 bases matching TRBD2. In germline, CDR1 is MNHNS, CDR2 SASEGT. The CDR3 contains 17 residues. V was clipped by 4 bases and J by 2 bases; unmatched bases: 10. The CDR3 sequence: CASSGLAEDAYTDTQYF. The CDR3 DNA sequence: TGTGCCAGCAGTGGACTAGCGGAGGACGCATACACAGATACGCAGTATTTT.

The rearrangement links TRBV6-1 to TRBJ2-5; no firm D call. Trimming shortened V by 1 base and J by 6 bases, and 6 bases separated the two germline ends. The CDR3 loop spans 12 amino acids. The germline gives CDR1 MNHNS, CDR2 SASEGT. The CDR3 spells CASSEELKTQYF. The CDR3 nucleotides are TGTGCCAGCAGTGAAGAGTTGAAGACCCAGTACTTC.

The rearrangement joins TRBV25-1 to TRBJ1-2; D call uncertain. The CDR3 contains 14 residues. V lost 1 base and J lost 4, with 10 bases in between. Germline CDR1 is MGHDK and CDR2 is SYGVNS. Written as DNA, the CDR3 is TGTGCCAGCAGTGAATTGGGCAGTTTCTATGGCTACACCTTC. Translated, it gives CASSELGSFYGYTF.

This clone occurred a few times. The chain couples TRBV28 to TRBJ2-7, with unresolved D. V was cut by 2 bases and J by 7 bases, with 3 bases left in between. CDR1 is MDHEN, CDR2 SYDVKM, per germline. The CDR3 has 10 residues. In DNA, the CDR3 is TGTGCCAGCAGTTTACGGGAGCAGTACTTC. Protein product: CASSLREQYF.

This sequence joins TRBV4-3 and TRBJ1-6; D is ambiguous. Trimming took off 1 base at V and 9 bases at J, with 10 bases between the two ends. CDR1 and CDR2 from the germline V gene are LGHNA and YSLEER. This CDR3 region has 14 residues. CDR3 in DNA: TGCGCCAGCAGCCAAGGGGAGGGAGGTTCACCCCTCCACTTT. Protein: CASSQGEGGSPLHF.

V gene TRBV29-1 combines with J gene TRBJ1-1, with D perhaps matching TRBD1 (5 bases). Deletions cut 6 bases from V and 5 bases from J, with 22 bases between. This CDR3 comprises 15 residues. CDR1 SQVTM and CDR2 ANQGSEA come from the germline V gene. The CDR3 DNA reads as TGCAGCGTCCCGAGCGGGGCAGGAGGGGTAACTGAAGCTTTCTTT. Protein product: CSVPSGAGGVTEAFF.

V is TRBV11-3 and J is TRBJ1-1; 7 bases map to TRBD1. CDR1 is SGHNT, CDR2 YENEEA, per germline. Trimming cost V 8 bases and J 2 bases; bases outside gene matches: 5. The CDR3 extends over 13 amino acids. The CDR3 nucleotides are TGTGCCAGCTCCCAGGGGGTTAACACTGAAGCTTTCTTT. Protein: CASSQGVNTEAFF.

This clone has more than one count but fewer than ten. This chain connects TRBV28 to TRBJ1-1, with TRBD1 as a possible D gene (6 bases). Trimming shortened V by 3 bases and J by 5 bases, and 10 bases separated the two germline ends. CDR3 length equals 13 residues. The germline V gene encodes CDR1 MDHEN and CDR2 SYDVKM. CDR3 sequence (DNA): TGTGCCAGCAGTTTGAGCAGGGGAACTGAAGCTTTCTTT. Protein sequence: CASSLSRGTEAFF.

As DNA, the CDR3 is TGTGCCAGCAGCGTAGGAGGTTTTAGCACAGATACGCAGTATTTT. Translation gives CASSVGGFSTDTQYF. This chain joins TRBV9 and TRBJ2-3; D not resolved. CDR3 length: 15 amino acids. Germline V gene sequence: CDR1 SGDLS, CDR2 YYNGEE. V lost 0 bases and J lost 0, with 8 bases in between.

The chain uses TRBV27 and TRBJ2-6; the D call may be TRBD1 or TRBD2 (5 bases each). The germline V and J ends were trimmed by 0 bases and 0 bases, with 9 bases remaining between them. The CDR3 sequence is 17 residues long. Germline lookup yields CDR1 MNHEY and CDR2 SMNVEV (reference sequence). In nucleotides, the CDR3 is TGTGCCAGCAGTTTATCGGGACGTCTCTCTGGGGCCAACGTCCTGACTTTC. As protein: CASSLSGRLSGANVLTF.

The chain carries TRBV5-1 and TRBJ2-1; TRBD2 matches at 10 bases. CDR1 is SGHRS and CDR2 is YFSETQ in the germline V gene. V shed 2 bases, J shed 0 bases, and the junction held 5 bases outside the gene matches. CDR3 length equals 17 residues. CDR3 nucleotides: TGCGCCAGCAGCTTCCCGACTAGCGGGCGCTCCTACAATGAGCAGTTCTTC. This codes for CASSFPTSGRSYNEQFF.

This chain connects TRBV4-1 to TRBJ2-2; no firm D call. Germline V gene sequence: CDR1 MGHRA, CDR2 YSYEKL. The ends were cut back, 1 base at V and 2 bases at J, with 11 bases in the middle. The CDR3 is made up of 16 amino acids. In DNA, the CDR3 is TGCGCCAGCAGCCAAGGTGATCGTACTAACACCGGGGAGCTGTTTTTT. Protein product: CASSQGDRTNTGELFF.

CDR3 sequence (DNA): TGTGCCAGTAGTATCTCGGTAGCGGGCTACAATGAGCAGTTCTTC. This gives the protein CASSISVAGYNEQFF. V usage is TRBV19 and J usage is TRBJ2-1; 7 bases are shared with TRBD2. The length of the CDR3 is 15 residues. With V trimmed by 3 bases and J by 3 bases, 5 bases remained unmatched. Germline assignment: CDR1 LNHDA and CDR2 SQIVND (reference sequence).

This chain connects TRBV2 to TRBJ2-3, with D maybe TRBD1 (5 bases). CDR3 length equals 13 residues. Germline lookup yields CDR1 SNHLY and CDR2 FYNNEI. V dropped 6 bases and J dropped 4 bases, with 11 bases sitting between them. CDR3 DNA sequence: TGTGCCAGCAGACTCTTAGGGGCAGATACGCAGTATTTT. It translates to CASRLLGADTQYF.

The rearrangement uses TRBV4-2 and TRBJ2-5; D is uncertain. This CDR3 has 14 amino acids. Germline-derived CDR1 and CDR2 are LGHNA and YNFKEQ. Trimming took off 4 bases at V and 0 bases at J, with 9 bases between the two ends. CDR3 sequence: CASSPQDDQETQYF. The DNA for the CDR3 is TGTGCCAGCAGCCCTCAGGACGACCAAGAGACCCAGTACTTC.